This TCR beta chain was identified during a study of blood T cell repertoires in COVID-19. The CDR3 extends over 12 amino acids. CDR1 is SGHTA and CDR2 is FQGNSA in the germline V gene. V lost 1 base, J lost 11 bases, and 8 bases lay in between. The data were produced by immunoSEQ multiplex PCR, yet TCRdb's version contains in-frame clones alone and is incomplete. The data contain around 140,000 clones, roughly 80% of them seen just once; the ten biggest clones take up around 3.4%. The gene calls are TRBV7-2 and TRBJ1-4; unclear D gene. Sequences were obtained from peripheral blood. The sequence came from a man in his 70s who had recovered from COVID-19. CDR3 nucleotide sequence: TGTGCCAGCAGCTTAGTAGAGGGTAAACTGTTTTTT. Amino acids: CASSLVEGKLFF. The whole variable domain, filled in from reference TRBV7-2 and TRBJ1-4, reads GAGVSQSPSNKVTEKGKDVELRCDPISGHTALYWYRQSLGQGLEFLIYFQGNSAPDKSGLPSDRFSAERTGGSVSTLTIQRTQQEDSAVYLCASSLVEGKLFFGSGTQLSVL.